Included here is one TCR beta chain sequence, with context. Next came a second PCR, run for about 7 to 11 cycles, which used a sample-barcoded 5' primer along with a J-beta primer mix. TCRdb recomputed calls from the 5' RACE reads with MiXCR, one row per CDR3 protein. The sample has some 940,000 distinct CDR3 sequences; about 27% are singletons. Each donor had 7.5 to 10 milliliters of peripheral blood drawn. The record originates from a study of blood T cells in healthy people across ages. Germline V gene lookup returns CDR1 MNHEY and CDR2 SVGAGI. This CDR3 is built from 14 residues. J gave up 9 bases and V 6 bases, and 11 bases lay outside the gene matches. This same sample was also taken into another study, of T cells of mothers and their children.

Sequencing was performed on blood. The J gene is TRBJ1-1, the V gene TRBV6-5; the match to TRBD1 covers 9 bases. The TCR sequence derives from a woman in her 40s in good health. CDR3 coding DNA: TGTGCCAGCAGAACAGATCCGGGACAGGGAAAAGCTTTCTTT. This translates into CASRTDPGQGKAFF.